This T cell receptor beta chain is from a study of blood T cells in healthy people across ages. The study, taken as a whole, reports: Across the age range, TCR beta diversity per million T cells fell in a roughly linear way. Long-lived donors exceeded aged donors in naive CD4+ cells and diversity. A conclusive naive versus antigen-experienced comparison was prevented by the unsorted PBMCs.

Each donor gave roughly 9.2 milliliters of peripheral blood. Primers used in a second PCR of roughly 7 to 12 cycles were a sample-barcoded 5' primer and a J-beta primer mix. TCRdb itself ran the 5' RACE reads through MiXCR, one entry per CDR3 protein. The sample has about 650,000 distinct CDR3 sequences, roughly 30% seen once. CDR3 length: 14 residues. Germline V gene sequence: CDR1 DFQATT, CDR2 SNEGSKA (reference sequence). V was cut by 3 bases and J by 8 bases, with 19 bases left in between. This clonotype was recorded at least ten times. Its antigen is unidentified. The sample consisted of blood. V gene TRBV20-1 combines with J gene TRBJ1-2; TRBD1 is a possible D gene (5 bases). This clonotype originated in a woman of 80 years or more in good health. DNA for the CDR3: TGCAGTGCTAGCCCGGGACGGAGGGGAGAAGGCTACACCTTC. This codes for CSASPGRRGEGYTF.